The rows below give T cell receptor beta chains drawn from one sample of a study of CD8 T cells in ankylosing spondylitis. MiXCR, run by TCRdb on the 5' RACE reads, gives a single entry per CDR3 protein. This sample has some 240,000 distinct CDR3 sequences, with roughly a quarter found just once. Specimen: blood, either unsorted or a sorted T cell fraction (not recorded which). These receptors originate from a male donor with ankylosing spondylitis or in good health (not recorded which). CDR3s leave out the opening cysteine and the closing phenylalanine or tryptophan. Fields, in order: V gene, CDR3 protein.

TRBV27 ASSNFVRDTLFYEQY
TRBV20-1 SARMGLAGIGY
TRBV24-1 ATSDLRPGGETQY
TRBV9 ASSAQGANTGELF
TRBV2 ASGGGPGALTDTQY
TRBV6-5 ASSYSAGVEVEAF
TRBV7-2 ASSLVVLVEQY
TRBV12-3/TRBV12-4 ASSPRLVLSYEQY
TRBV15 ATSEHNEQF
TRBV20-1 SARDGGYKGTGELF
TRBV10-3 AISESNGGHDTGELF
TRBV20-1 SARDQGARGTGELF
TRBV11-1 ASSPTGGSFYEQY
TRBV11-2 ASSLGPGGDTQY
TRBV20-1 SAREQGAGTQY
TRBV20-1 SASTPGEETQY
TRBV12-3/TRBV12-4 ASSLARAGVQETQY
TRBV20-1 SAQGEVSVQETQY
TRBV12-3/TRBV12-4 ASSPGQGGKTQY
TRBV5-1 ANTGGGEKLF
TRBV20-1 SARDSERGSLNEQF
TRBV6-1 ASSKGLNQPQH
TRBV6-5 ASSYSWQGGGGETQY
TRBV9 ASSVATDLLWDTQY
TRBV2 ASLSLGGEQF
TRBV11-2 ASSLWTDYQETQY
TRBV20-1 SARDLRLTQETQY
TRBV6-1 ASSAEETQY
TRBV12-3/TRBV12-4 AFSYRTRQKGNTGELF
TRBV5-5 ASSLGPGSTEAF
TRBV6-1 ASRQAGLSSTDTQY
TRBV20-1 SARDPSGGPYNEQF
TRBV10-2 ASSESGASNEQF
TRBV18 ASSPDGDYYEQY
TRBV28 ASSFPRGVNQPQH
TRBV20-1 SAEDLGRRTEAF
TRBV6-1 ASSSWGYNEQF
TRBV12-3/TRBV12-4 ASSLASLNSPLH
TRBV6-5 ASSPSAGGHSGANVLT
TRBV23-1 ASSQHNVSTETGELF
TRBV11-2 ASSRGGTMREQF
TRBV20-1 SARPHPRDTQY
TRBV20-1 SARQSSSGGGDTQY
TRBV20-1 SARSTVGTEAF
TRBV10-3 AISESPGTVRQPQH
TRBV7-2 ASSDTGARGYT
TRBV20-1 SARLAGEPSGEQY
TRBV30 AWSVHLWNEQY
TRBV19 ASSIRLAGPPKEHEQF